This note documents a single TCR beta chain sequence. Sequencing used immunoSEQ multiplex PCR; TCRdb keeps in-frame clones, though not all of them. The table shows around 110,000 clones, with 75% to 90% occurring only once. The record originates from a study of control samples from healthy donors and cancer patients. V gave up 6 bases and J gave up 3 bases; unmatched junction bases: 8. Germline CDR1 and CDR2: MNHEY and SMNVEV (reference sequence). The CDR3 is 15 amino acids. The sequence derives from a woman in her forties or fifties with colorectal cancer. The specimen sequenced was PBMCs. The chain combines TRBV27 with TRBJ1-5, with 7 positions matching TRBD1. CDR3 DNA sequence: TGTGCCAGCAGCTACAGGGGAAGACTCAATCAGCCCCAGCATTTT. Protein: CASSYRGRLNQPQHF.